This T cell receptor (beta chain) was observed in a study of Graves' ophthalmopathy and Graves' hyperthyroidism. The wider study: Peripheral blood was collected at initial diagnosis, before any treatment. General observations from the study: The authors also found most expanded thyroid clonotypes above 0.001 frequency in blood.

Certain patients were not enrolled. These were patients with other autoimmune diseases, uncontrolled infections, pregnancy or lactation. The study amplified TCR beta CDR3 regions using RNA transcripts. HTBI primers served in a first-round RT-PCR, which a second-round multiplex PCR followed. Each CDR3 protein gets one entry after TCRdb re-called the multiplex PCR reads with MiXCR. The sample has 350,000 to 450,000 distinct CDR3 sequences; around 17% are singletons. Trimming stripped 4 bases from V and 4 bases from J, with 13 bases between. This CDR3 spans 15 amino acids. The germline gives CDR1 SNHLY, CDR2 FYNNEI. Ten or more counts support this clonotype. Its matching antigen is unknown.

This chain connects TRBV2 to TRBJ2-2; a weak D match, TRBD2 (5 bases). The sequence came from a woman younger than 35 with Graves' ophthalmopathy. Sequenced input: peripheral blood. The CDR3 loop reads CASSGRVEGTGELFF. CDR3 bases: TGTGCCAGCAGTGGAAGGGTCGAGGGCACCGGGGAGCTGTTTTTT.